The clone carrying this T cell receptor (beta chain) was seen more than once but under ten times. Clones were sequenced by immunoSEQ multiplex PCR, and TCRdb holds only the in-frame ones, with some missing. Of some 640,000 clones in the sample, 80% to 90% are singletons; the top ten hold 0.0094%. The germline CDR1 and CDR2 sequences are SGHRS and YFSETQ. Deletions cut 3 bases from V and 5 bases from J, with 20 bases between. There are 16 residues in the CDR3. This record belongs to a study of shared T cell receptors in the human thymus. These data also featured in a second study, about human thymus T cells.

The rearrangement joins TRBV5-1 to TRBJ2-5; D may be TRBD1 (6 bases). The sample comprised thymocytes. The sequence derives from a boy less than two years old with a congenital heart defect. The CDR3, as DNA: TGCGCCAGCAGCTGGGATGGACAGCTCCGAAATGAGACCCAGTACTTC. Translation: CASSWDGQLRNETQYF.